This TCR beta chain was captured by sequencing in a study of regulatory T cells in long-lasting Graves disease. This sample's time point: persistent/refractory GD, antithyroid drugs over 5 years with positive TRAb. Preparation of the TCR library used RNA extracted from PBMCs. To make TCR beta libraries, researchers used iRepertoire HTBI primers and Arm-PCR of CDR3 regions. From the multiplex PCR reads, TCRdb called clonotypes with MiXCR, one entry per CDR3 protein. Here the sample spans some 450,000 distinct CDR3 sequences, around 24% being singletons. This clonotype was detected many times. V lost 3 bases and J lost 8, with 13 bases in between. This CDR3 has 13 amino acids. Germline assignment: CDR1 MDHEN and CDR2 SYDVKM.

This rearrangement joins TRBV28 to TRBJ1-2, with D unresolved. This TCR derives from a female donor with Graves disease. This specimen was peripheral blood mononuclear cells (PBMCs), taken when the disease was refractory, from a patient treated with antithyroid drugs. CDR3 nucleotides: TGTGCCAGCAGTTTGGCGGGAGGGAGCGGCTACACCTTC. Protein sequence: CASSLAGGSGYTF.